A selection of T cell receptor beta chains follows, all from one sample in a study of blood T cell repertoires in COVID-19. The assay was immunoSEQ multiplex PCR, and TCRdb's table has in-frame clones only and misses some. The sample includes 75,000 to 95,000 clones, roughly 88% of them seen just once. Specimen: peripheral blood. The receptors stem from a man aged 55 to 69 with acute or convalescent COVID-19. Both conserved end residues are part of each CDR3. A D gene is named only where the DNA matches it firmly. Size values are once, few and many counts, or a class for expanded clones, and some rows have none.

j_gene | abundance | d_gene | v_gene | CDR3aa | CDR3nt
TRBJ1-3 | NA | NA | TRBV19 | CASSVLQGSNTIYF | TGTGCCAGTAGTGTCTTACAGGGAAGTAACACCATATATTTT
TRBJ1-3 | NA | NA | TRBV7-2 | CASSIERQGNTIYF | TGTGCCAGCAGCATCGAGCGGCAGGGAAACACCATATATTTT
TRBJ2-2 | NA | NA | TRBV2 | CASTRRSVGELFF | TGTGCCAGCACCAGGAGGTCGGTAGGGGAGCTGTTTTTT
TRBJ2-1 | NA | TRBD2 | TRBV5-6 | CASSLASGPPYNEQFF | TGTGCCAGCAGCTTGGCTAGCGGGCCCCCCTACAATGAGCAGTTCTTC
TRBJ1-2 | NA | NA | TRBV18 | CASSQGGGNYGYTF | TGTGCCAGCTCACAAGGTGGCGGTAACTATGGCTACACCTTC
TRBJ1-2 | NA | TRBD1 | TRBV7-9 | CASSLALTGGGGYTF | TGTGCCAGCAGCTTAGCCCTGACAGGGGGCGGTGGCTACACCTTC
TRBJ2-3 | NA | TRBD2 | TRBV14 | CASSQVAGGLTDTQYF | TGTGCCAGCAGCCAAGTAGCGGGGGGCCTCACAGATACGCAGTATTTT
TRBJ2-5 | NA | NA | TRBV28 | CASSSFGRETQYF | TGTGCCAGCAGCTCTTTTGGGCGAGAGACCCAGTACTTC
TRBJ2-3 | NA | TRBD1 | TRBV15 | CATSRDPPGQGTDTQYF | TGTGCCACCAGCAGAGATCCACCGGGACAGGGCACAGATACGCAGTATTTT
TRBJ1-5 | once | NA | TRBV19 | CASSRGQPQHF | TGTGCCAGTAGTAGAGGTCAGCCCCAGCATTTT
TRBJ1-1 | NA | NA | TRBV29-1 | CSVAQKGSWGLNMNTEAFF | TGCAGCGTCGCCCAAAAGGGAAGTTGGGGGCTTAATATGAACACTGAAGCTTTCTTT
TRBJ2-1 | NA | TRBD1 | TRBV28 | CASSLLGQAGEQFF | TGTGCCAGCAGTTTATTGGGACAGGCTGGGGAGCAGTTCTTC
TRBJ1-2 | once | NA | TRBV2 | CASTRIRSGEGGYTF | TGTGCCAGCACCCGGATCCGATCGGGGGAGGGTGGCTACACCTTC
TRBJ2-3 | NA | TRBD1 | TRBV14 | CASSSGYRDRGYSTDTQYF | TGTGCCAGCAGCTCAGGGTACCGGGACAGGGGATATAGCACAGATACGCAGTATTTT
TRBJ2-3 | NA | NA | TRBV18 | CASSPITMGGGTDTQYF | TGTGCCAGCTCACCAATTACGATGGGAGGAGGCACAGATACGCAGTATTTT
TRBJ2-1 | NA | NA | TRBV16 | CASSQAERKQFF | TGTGCCAGCAGCCAAGCTGAGAGGAAACAGTTCTTC
TRBJ2-3 | NA | TRBD2 | TRBV5-1 | CASSFIAGSSRVFLKDTQYF | TGCGCCAGCAGCTTTATAGCGGGTTCAAGTCGCGTGTTCCTTAAGGATACGCAGTATTTT
TRBJ1-5 | NA | NA | TRBV19 | CASKIRDESNQPQHF | TGTGCCAGTAAGATCCGGGATGAGAGCAATCAGCCCCAGCATTTT
TRBJ2-1 | NA | NA | TRBV28 | CASRSPPQGAEQFF | TGTGCCAGCCGTTCCCCACCACAGGGCGCCGAGCAGTTCTTC
TRBJ2-3 | NA | TRBD1 | TRBV5-1 | CASSGGQGAADTQYF | TGCGCCAGCAGCGGCGGACAGGGGGCGGCAGATACGCAGTATTTT
TRBJ2-7 | NA | NA | TRBV5-1 | CASSLPGWEQYF | TGCGCCAGCAGCCTTCCCGGGTGGGAGCAGTACTTC
TRBJ2-1 | NA | TRBD2 | TRBV7-2 | CASTAGTSVYNEQFF | TGTGCCAGCACCGCCGGGACTAGCGTATACAATGAGCAGTTCTTC
TRBJ2-5 | NA | NA | TRBV11-1 | CASSPTQGSQETQYF | TGTGCCAGCAGCCCGACACAAGGAAGCCAAGAGACCCAGTACTTC
TRBJ2-1 | NA | NA | TRBV19 | CASSITLDRPYNEQFF | TGTGCCAGTAGTATTACCCTCGACAGGCCCTACAATGAGCAGTTCTTC
TRBJ2-1 | NA | NA | TRBV5-4 | CASSLVRGLIDEQFF | TGTGCCAGCAGCTTGGTTAGGGGGTTGATCGATGAGCAGTTCTTC
TRBJ1-1 | NA | NA | TRBV7-9 | CASSLTQGNTEAFF | TGTGCCAGCAGCTTAACGCAGGGGAACACTGAAGCTTTCTTT
TRBJ1-2 | NA | NA | TRBV30 | CAWSVSGGTYGYTF | TGTGCCTGGAGTGTTTCCGGGGGAACATATGGCTACACCTTC
TRBJ2-7 | NA | NA | TRBV6-2/TRBV6-3 | CASSPPRGATFSYEQYF | TGTGCCAGCAGCCCCCCACGGGGGGCTACCTTCTCCTACGAGCAGTACTTC
TRBJ1-1 | NA | NA | TRBV18 | CASSPTGNVNTEAFF | TGTGCCAGCTCACCCACCGGGAACGTGAACACTGAAGCTTTCTTT
TRBJ1-1 | NA | NA | TRBV19 | CASSSTGRTEAFF | TGTGCCAGTAGTTCCACGGGGAGGACTGAAGCTTTCTTT
TRBJ2-1 | few | NA | TRBV18 | CASSPQGAHAYNEQFF | TGTGCCAGCTCACCCCAGGGCGCACATGCCTACAATGAGCAGTTCTTC
TRBJ2-5 | NA | TRBD1 | TRBV28 | CASSSTGGRETQYF | TGTGCCAGCAGTTCGACAGGGGGCCGGGAGACCCAGTACTTC
TRBJ1-1 | NA | NA | TRBV20-1 | CSAGRAEAFF | TGCAGTGCTGGCAGGGCTGAAGCTTTCTTT
TRBJ1-4 | NA | NA | TRBV5-1 | CASSSSGLLTEKLFF | TGCGCCAGCAGCTCTTCAGGGCTCCTAACCGAAAAACTGTTTTTT
TRBJ1-2 | NA | TRBD1 | TRBV19 | CASNGQGIVNYGYTF | TGTGCCAGTAACGGACAGGGGATAGTTAACTATGGCTACACCTTC
TRBJ2-5 | NA | NA | TRBV3-1/TRBV3-2 | CASSGPRSRGRETQYF | TGTGCCAGCAGCGGCCCCCGAAGCAGGGGCAGGGAGACCCAGTACTTC
TRBJ2-4 | NA | TRBD1 | TRBV12-3/TRBV12-4 | CASSSYPGQGIYF | TGTGCCAGCAGTTCCTACCCGGGACAGGGAATCTACTTC
TRBJ2-1 | few | TRBD2 | TRBV20-1 | CSASGGANQFF | TGCAGTGCTAGCGGGGGGGCCAATCAGTTCTTC
TRBJ2-7 | NA | NA | TRBV28 | CASSNPGGEQYF | TGTGCCAGCAGCAACCCCGGGGGCGAGCAGTACTTC
TRBJ2-3 | NA | NA | TRBV7-6 | CASSAQVGSTDTQYF | TGTGCCAGCAGCGCACAGGTGGGTAGCACAGATACGCAGTATTTT
TRBJ2-3 | NA | NA | TRBV3-1/TRBV3-2 | CASSPQGYTQYF | TGTGCCAGCAGCCCCCAGGGTTATACGCAGTATTTT
TRBJ1-5 | NA | NA | TRBV11-2 | CASSLAGSNQPQHF | TGTGCCAGCAGCTTAGCAGGGAGCAATCAGCCCCAGCATTTT
TRBJ2-5 | NA | NA | TRBV19 | CASSRGAEETQYF | TGTGCCAGTAGTCGCGGGGCAGAGGAGACCCAGTACTTC
TRBJ1-1 | NA | NA | TRBV21-1 | CASSKYWTGAYSDTEAFF | TGTGCCAGCAGCAAATACTGGACAGGGGCTTATTCGGACACTGAAGCTTTCTTT
TRBJ2-1 | NA | TRBD2 | TRBV11-3 | CASSLPGRANEQFF | TGTGCCAGCAGCCTACCGGGGAGGGCCAATGAGCAGTTCTTC
TRBJ1-1 | NA | NA | TRBV5-1 | CASSLEGEITEAFF | TGCGCCAGCAGCTTGGAGGGGGAAATCACTGAAGCTTTCTTT
TRBJ2-1 | NA | TRBD2 | TRBV19 | CASSLAGLSYNEQFF | TGTGCCAGTAGCCTAGCGGGTCTATCCTACAATGAGCAGTTCTTC
TRBJ1-1 | NA | TRBD1 | TRBV14 | CATGDRMNTEAFF | TGTGCCACCGGGGACAGGATGAACACTGAAGCTTTCTTT
TRBJ2-3 | NA | NA | TRBV18 | CASWPGVGRTDTQYF | TGTGCCAGCTGGCCCGGAGTAGGTCGAACAGATACGCAGTATTTT
TRBJ1-3 | once | TRBD1 | TRBV9 | CASSARDSGNTIYF | TGTGCCAGCAGCGCTCGGGACAGTGGAAACACCATATATTTT
TRBJ1-4 | NA | TRBD1 | TRBV9 | CASSADRVFEKLFF | TGTGCCAGCAGCGCGGACAGGGTATTTGAAAAACTGTTTTTT
TRBJ1-3 | NA | NA | TRBV6-5 | CASKAGVGTGNTIYF | TGTGCCAGCAAGGCGGGGGTTGGTACTGGAAACACCATATATTTT
TRBJ2-2 | once | TRBD2 | TRBV19 | CASTPGLANTGELFF | TGTGCCAGTACCCCGGGACTAGCGAACACCGGGGAGCTGTTTTTT
TRBJ1-5 | NA | NA | TRBV6-6 | CASRLGQANQPQHF | TGTGCCAGCAGGTTGGGACAAGCCAATCAGCCCCAGCATTTT
TRBJ2-6 | few | TRBD1 | TRBV2 | CAGEIGQGADSGANVLTF | TGTGCCGGGGAGATAGGACAGGGAGCAGACTCTGGGGCCAACGTCCTGACTTTC
TRBJ2-6 | NA | NA | TRBV7-9 | CASSSLSRVSGANVLTF | TGTGCCAGCAGCTCTTTAAGCAGGGTCTCTGGGGCCAACGTCCTGACTTTC
TRBJ2-5 | NA | TRBD2 | TRBV5-1 | CASSLAGGQYQETQYF | TGCGCCAGCAGCTTAGCGGGGGGACAGTACCAAGAGACCCAGTACTTC
TRBJ1-1 | NA | NA | TRBV18 | CASSPDRLNTEAFF | TGTGCCAGCTCACCAGACAGACTGAACACTGAAGCTTTCTTT
TRBJ1-4 | NA | TRBD1 | TRBV2 | CASRDRGALWGNEKLFF | TGTGCCAGCCGGGACAGGGGAGCACTTTGGGGTAATGAAAAACTGTTTTTT